This T cell receptor beta chain was identified in a study of long-term antiretroviral therapy in people with HIV. Findings and limits, study-wide: Clones expanded before ART dominated the repertoire at all time points.

For this clone: The antigen remains undetermined.

For each donor, at least one pre-ART and at least two post-ART PBMC samples were available. Cryopreserved PBMC numbered about 1-10 million per sample before DNA extraction. The authors ran the immunoSEQ assay, v3.0, at survey level. Sequencing aimed at roughly 35,000-55,000 T-cell genomes per sample. Profiled with immunoSEQ multiplex PCR; TCRdb holds only in-frame clones, not every one. The sample carries approximately 39,000 clones, over 80% recorded once. The specimen was unsorted PBMCs, collected 1.5 years after starting antiretroviral therapy. The receptor comes from a young man with HIV.

The CDR3 is CASSQDTDWQTQYF. The CDR3 nucleotides are TGCGCCAGCAGCCAAGACACGGATTGGCAGACGCAGTATTTT. V is TRBV4-3 and J is TRBJ2-3, with no clear D. This CDR3 region has 14 residues. V dropped 0 bases and J dropped 9 bases, with 13 bases sitting between them. CDR1 LGHNA and CDR2 YSLEER come from the germline V gene.